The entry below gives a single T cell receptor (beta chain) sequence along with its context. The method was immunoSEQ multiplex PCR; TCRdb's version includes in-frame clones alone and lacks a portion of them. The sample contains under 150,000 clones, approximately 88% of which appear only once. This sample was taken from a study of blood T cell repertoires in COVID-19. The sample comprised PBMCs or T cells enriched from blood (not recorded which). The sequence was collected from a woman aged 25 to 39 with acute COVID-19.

The CDR3, as DNA: TGTGCCACGGAACCAGGACAGGGGGCGACAGATACGCAGTATTTT. It translates to CATEPGQGATDTQYF. V gene TRBV24-1 combines with J gene TRBJ2-3; 11 bases agree with TRBD1. V lost 10 bases to trimming and J lost 3 bases; unmatched junction nucleotides: 8. This CDR3 has 15 residues. Germline V CDR1 and CDR2: KGHDR, SFDVKD.